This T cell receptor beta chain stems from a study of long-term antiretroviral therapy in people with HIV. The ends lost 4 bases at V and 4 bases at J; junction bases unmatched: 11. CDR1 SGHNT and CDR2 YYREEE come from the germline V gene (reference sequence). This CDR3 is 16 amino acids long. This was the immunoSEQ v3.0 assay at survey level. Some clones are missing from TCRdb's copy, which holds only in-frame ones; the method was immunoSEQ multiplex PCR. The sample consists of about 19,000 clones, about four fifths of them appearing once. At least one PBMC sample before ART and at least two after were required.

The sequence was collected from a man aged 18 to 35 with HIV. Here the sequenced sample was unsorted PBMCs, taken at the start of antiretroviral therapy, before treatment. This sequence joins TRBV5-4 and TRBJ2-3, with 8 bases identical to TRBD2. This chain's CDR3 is CASSDFSGIPSDTQYF. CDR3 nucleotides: TGTGCCAGCAGCGATTTTAGCGGGATCCCATCAGATACGCAGTATTTT.